This T cell receptor beta chain was retrieved from a study of blood T cell repertoires in COVID-19. The overall study: The United States, Italy and Spain provided the acute and convalescent COVID-19 samples. From T cells, B-cell-depleted T cells, or PBMCs came the material, which was cDNA or gDNA.

V was pared by 4 bases and J by 4 bases, with 6 bases of the junction left unmatched. The CDR3 runs to 16 residues. Germline V gene data show CDR1 as SGDLS and CDR2 as YYNGEE. How the authors handled the data: Using reference gene primer amplification, nucleated cell counts were estimated. Sequencing was performed with immunoSEQ multiplex PCR; in TCRdb, only in-frame clones are kept and a portion is missing. V and J calls and clone size follow that table, whereas D and trimming were derived from the DNA. This table has hundreds of thousands of clones, 88% appearing once. The chain recombines TRBV9 with TRBJ2-5; TRBD2 matches at 14 bases. The specimen was peripheral blood. The TCR comes from a young woman with acute or convalescent COVID-19. The CDR3 DNA reads TGTGCCAGCAGCCCGACTAGCGGGAGGGCCGGAGAGACCCAGTACTTC. Translation gives CASSPTSGRAGETQYF.